This record covers a single T cell receptor beta chain. Its antigen is not identified. The record originates from a study of cytomegalovirus exposure and HLA in healthy donors. Study-wide results and caveats: Listed as cytomegalovirus-associated were 150 or so TCR beta chains.

The study ran its PCR with 60 Vbeta and 13 Jbeta primers. Repertoires were generated with immunoSEQ multiplex PCR, while TCRdb's copy carries only in-frame clones and drops some. The data show over 150,000 clones, around 69% seen once. V lost 6 bases, J lost 4 bases, and 11 bases lay in between. The CDR3 is made up of 13 amino acids. Per germline, CDR1 SGHTA and CDR2 FQGNSA. This receptor was taken from a man aged 55-75 years in good health and CMV-seronegative. The sequencing sample was made of PBMCs. This chain joins TRBV7-2 and TRBJ2-3; maybe TRBD2 (5 bases). CDR3: CASSSPGADTQYF. CDR3 nucleotide sequence: TGTGCCAGCAGTTCCCCCGGGGCAGATACGCAGTATTTT.